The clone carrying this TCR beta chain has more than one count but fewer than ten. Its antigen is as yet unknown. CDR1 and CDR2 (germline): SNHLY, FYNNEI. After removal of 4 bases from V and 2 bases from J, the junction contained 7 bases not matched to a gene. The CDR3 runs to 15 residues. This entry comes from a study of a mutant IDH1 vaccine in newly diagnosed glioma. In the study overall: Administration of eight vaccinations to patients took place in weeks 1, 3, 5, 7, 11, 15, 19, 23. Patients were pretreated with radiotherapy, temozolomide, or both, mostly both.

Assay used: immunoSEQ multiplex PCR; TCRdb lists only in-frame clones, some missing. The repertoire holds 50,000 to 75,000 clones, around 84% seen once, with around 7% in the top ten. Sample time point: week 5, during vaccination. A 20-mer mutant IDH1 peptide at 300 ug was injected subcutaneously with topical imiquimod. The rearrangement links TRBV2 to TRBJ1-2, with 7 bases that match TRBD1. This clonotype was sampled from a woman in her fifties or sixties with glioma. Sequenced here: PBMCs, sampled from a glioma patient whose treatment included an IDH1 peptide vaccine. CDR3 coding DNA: TGTGCCAGCAGTGGCCGGGACAGTCACAACTATGGCTACACCTTC. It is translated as CASSGRDSHNYGYTF.